The TCR beta chain under discussion was sequenced for a study of control samples from healthy donors and cancer patients. V was clipped by 4 bases and J by 7 bases, with 10 bases between them. The germline V gene encodes CDR1 SNHLY and CDR2 FYNNEI. The CDR3 extends over 12 amino acids. The repertoire was sequenced with immunoSEQ multiplex PCR; TCRdb's copy has only in-frame clones and lacks some. This repertoire shows about 180,000 clones, 85% to 95% found once; its top ten account for approximately 1.5%. The rearrangement joins TRBV2 to TRBJ2-5; tentatively, D is TRBD2 (5 bases). The TCR sequence derives from a man aged 30-40 years in good health. Sequencing used blood. CDR3 coding DNA: TGTGCCAGCAGTGGGAGCGAGGGGACCCAGTACTTC. It translates to CASSGSEGTQYF.